A single count supports the clone carrying this T cell receptor beta chain. The antigen remains unidentified. This CDR3 is built from 15 residues. The germline CDR1 and CDR2 sequences are SGHTA and FQGTGA. V was trimmed by 0 bases and J by 0 bases, leaving 6 bases between them. These data are taken from a study of T cell responses to AZD1222 COVID-19 vaccine. On the study more broadly: The study pooled second doses at about 4 or about 12 weeks. Study-level points and caveats: The donor cohort was predominantly white British with a female majority, and clonal diversity may have been underestimated.

This table comes from immunoSEQ multiplex PCR, and its TCRdb copy is limited to in-frame clones, with some not included. The sample includes roughly 150,000 clones, about nine tenths of them seen just once. The chain is built from TRBV7-3 and TRBJ1-5; D not resolved. This specimen consisted of peripheral blood, obtained on day 0 of AZD1222 vaccination. This clonotype was obtained from an adult in good health. The CDR3: CASSLTGGSNQPQHF. CDR3 in DNA: TGTGCCAGCAGCTTAACGGGCGGTAGCAATCAGCCCCAGCATTTT.